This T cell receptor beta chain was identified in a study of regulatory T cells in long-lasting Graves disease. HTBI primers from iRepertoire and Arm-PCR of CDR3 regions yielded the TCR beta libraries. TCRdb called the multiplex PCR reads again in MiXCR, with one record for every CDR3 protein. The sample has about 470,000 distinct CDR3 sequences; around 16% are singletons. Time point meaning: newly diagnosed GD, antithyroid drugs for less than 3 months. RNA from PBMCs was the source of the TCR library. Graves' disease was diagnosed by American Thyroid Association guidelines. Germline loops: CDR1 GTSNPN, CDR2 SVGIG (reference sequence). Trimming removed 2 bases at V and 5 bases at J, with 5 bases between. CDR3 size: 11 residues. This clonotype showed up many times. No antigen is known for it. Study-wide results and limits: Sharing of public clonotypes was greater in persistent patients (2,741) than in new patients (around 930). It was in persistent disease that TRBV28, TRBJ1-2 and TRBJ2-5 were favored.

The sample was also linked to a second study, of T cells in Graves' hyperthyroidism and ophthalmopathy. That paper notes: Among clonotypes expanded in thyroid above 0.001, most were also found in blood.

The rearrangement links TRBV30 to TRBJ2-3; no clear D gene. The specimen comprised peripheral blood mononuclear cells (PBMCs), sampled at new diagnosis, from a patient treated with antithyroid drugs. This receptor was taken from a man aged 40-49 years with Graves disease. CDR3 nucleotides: TGTGCCTGGAGTCGTGGAGATACGCAGTATTTT. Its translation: CAWSRGDTQYF.